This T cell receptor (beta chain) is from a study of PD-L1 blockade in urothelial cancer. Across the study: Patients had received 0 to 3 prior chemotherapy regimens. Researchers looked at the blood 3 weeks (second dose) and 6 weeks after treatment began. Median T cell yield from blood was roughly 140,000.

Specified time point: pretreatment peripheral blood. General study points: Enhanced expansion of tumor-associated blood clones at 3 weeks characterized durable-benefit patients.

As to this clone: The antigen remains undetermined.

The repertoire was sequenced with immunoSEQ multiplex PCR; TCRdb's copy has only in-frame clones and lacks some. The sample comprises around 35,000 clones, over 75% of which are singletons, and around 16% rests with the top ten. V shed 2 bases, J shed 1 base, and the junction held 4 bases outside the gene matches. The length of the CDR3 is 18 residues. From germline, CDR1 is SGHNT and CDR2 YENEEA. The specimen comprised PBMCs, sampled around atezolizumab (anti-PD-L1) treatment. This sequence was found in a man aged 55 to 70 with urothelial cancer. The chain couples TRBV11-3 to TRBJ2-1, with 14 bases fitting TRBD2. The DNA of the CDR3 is TGTGCCAGCAGCTTAACGGGACTAGCGGGAGTTTCCTACAATGAGCAGTTCTTC. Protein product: CASSLTGLAGVSYNEQFF.